The clone carrying this TCR beta chain ranks as medium-sized. Its target is unknown. The sample comes from a study of naive and memory T cell subsets. CDR1 is ENHRY and CDR2 is SYGVKD in the germline V gene. This CDR3 has 13 residues. The V end lost 11 bases, the J end lost 4 bases, and 14 bases lay between the germline ends. The beta constant-region primer was an equimolar mix of two oligonucleotides covering TRBC1 and TRBC2. Nested alpha and beta constant-region primers with the SP2 primer drove four PCR rounds on ligated cDNA. TCRdb reanalysed the UMI-ligation and nested PCR reads using MiXCR and keeps one entry per CDR3 protein. This sample has about 34,000 distinct CDR3 sequences, with roughly 20% found just once. Effector memory cells were sorted as CD45RA-CD27-, EMRA cells as CD45RA+CD27-. Findings and limits, study-wide: There was no ground truth to check naive and memory subset results.

The rearrangement joins TRBV10-3 to TRBJ2-2; D might be TRBD2 (5 bases). The specimen sequenced was effector memory CD4+ T cells from blood. Subset reported: effector memory, CD45RA- CD27-. The clonotype originates from a human donor in good health. DNA for the CDR3: TGTGCCTTACGGGGAACTGGCACCGGGGAGCTGTTTTTT. Amino acid sequence: CALRGTGTGELFF.